These T cell receptor beta chains were read from a single sample in a study of patients and donors after allogeneic stem cell transplantation. MiXCR was run by TCRdb on the RT-PCR reads, yielding one entry per CDR3 protein. The sample lists about a million distinct CDR3 sequences, over 15% occurring once. Material for sequencing was blood, either unsorted or a sorted T cell fraction (not recorded which). These receptor sequences come from a human donor who was either an allogeneic HSCT recipient or a stem cell or donor lymphocyte infusion donor (not recorded which). It is not recorded whose cells these are; they may come from a transplant donor. Each CDR3 is given with its conserved first and last residue. Fields, in order: V gene, J gene, CDR3 protein.

>TRBV29-1|TRBJ2-5
CSVSGTNGETQYF
>TRBV20-1|TRBJ2-1
CSESGNEQFF
>TRBV9|TRBJ2-3
CASSLFGLAQKGDTQYF
>TRBV7-9|TRBJ2-1
CASSASAYNEQFF
>TRBV30|TRBJ2-6
CAWSVSGANVLTF
>TRBV5-1|TRBJ2-7
CASSGGTEPTYEQYF
>TRBV20-1|TRBJ2-1
CSAPAGGRYNEQFF
>TRBV28|TRBJ1-5
CASSLGPTGSRSQPQHF
>TRBV7-2|TRBJ2-7
CASSLGGRGQIEQYF
>TRBV12-3/TRBV12-4|TRBJ2-7
CASRPYRESYEQYF
>TRBV12-3/TRBV12-4|TRBJ2-2
CASSRPKPPGWNTGELFF
>TRBV12-3/TRBV12-4|TRBJ2-1
CASSLRTSGINEQFF
>TRBV20-1|TRBJ2-1
CSARQINEQFF
>TRBV12-3/TRBV12-4|TRBJ2-5
CASSFVQLQETQYF
>TRBV9|TRBJ1-1
CASSVWGAGTEAFF
>TRBV14|TRBJ2-7
CASSQDWGSRIF
>TRBV12-3/TRBV12-4|TRBJ1-2
CASLGNYGYTF
>TRBV7-9|TRBJ2-1
CASSLQTPSYNEQFF
>TRBV7-2|TRBJ2-1
CASSAPRMAGGNNEQFF
>TRBV12-3/TRBV12-4|TRBJ1-1
CASSLWQAGNTEAFF
>TRBV25-1|TRBJ1-2
CASIEPGGIGYTF
>TRBV30|TRBJ1-1
CAWAATGYTEAFF
>TRBV6-1|TRBJ2-1
CASRATSGGAAEQFF
>TRBV18|TRBJ2-7
CASSPKQGPSYEQYF
>TRBV9|TRBJ2-5
CASSLHRTSGQETQYF
>TRBV11-2|TRBJ1-2
CASSDRSYVYGYTF